One TCR beta chain is described in this entry. Its antigen is not identified. Production of TCR cDNA was by 5'RACE template switching, which also added a universal primer site and UMIs. TCRdb re-analysed the 5' RACE reads in MiXCR, keeping a single row per CDR3 protein. The top ten hold roughly 3.3% of the sample, which has 250,000 to 300,000 distinct CDR3 sequences, about 5.2% seen once. This entry is derived from a study of T cells after yellow fever vaccination. Study-wide findings and caveats: Researchers noted that a small share of clonotypes showed up in both CD4 and CD8 compartments. Post-booster repertoires again held most primary-vaccination clones (roughly 95% CD4, about 88% CD8).

This TCR derives from a man between 18 and 35 years old who received the YFV17D yellow fever vaccine. Here the sequenced sample was CD4+ T cells sorted from PBMCs, taken on the day of the yellow fever booster vaccination.

For the CDR3, the DNA is TGTGCCAGCAGTTACGGGACAGAGCAAGAGACCCAGTACTTC. It encodes CASSYGTEQETQYF. This chain joins TRBV6-6 and TRBJ2-5; 7 nucleotides align to TRBD1. J gave up 2 bases and V 2 bases, and 2 bases lay outside the gene matches. From germline, CDR1 is MNHNY and CDR2 SVGAGI (reference sequence). The length of the CDR3 is 14 residues.